This is a list of T cell receptor beta chains from one sample in a study of blood T cell repertoires in COVID-19. The assay was immunoSEQ multiplex PCR, and TCRdb's table has in-frame clones only and misses some. The sample carries about 250,000 clones, almost 85% recorded once. Material for sequencing was peripheral blood. All receptors derive from a man aged 50 to 60 with active or convalescent COVID-19. Both conserved end residues are part of each CDR3.

j_call v_call cdr3_length cdr3_aa
TRBJ1-2 TRBV5-1 15 CASSLRAGTGSGYTF
TRBJ1-6 TRBV19 16 CASSRTWGQHNSPLHF
TRBJ1-5 TRBV7-8 18 CASSLGGIGRPEARPQHF
TRBJ2-4 TRBV5-4 15 CASSLVGTGWDIQYF
TRBJ2-3 TRBV7-9 15 CASSSRTSGSFAQYF
TRBJ1-5 TRBV2 14 CASSPTGINQPQHF
TRBJ2-7 TRBV7-2 17 CASSQRTGRTSSYEQYF
TRBJ1-2 TRBV6-1 15 CASSEGTGGLYGYTF
TRBJ1-6 TRBV7-9 14 CASSSTGEGSPLHF
TRBJ1-1 TRBV15 14 CATSRTGGSLSAFF
TRBJ2-3 TRBV3-1/TRBV3-2 13 CAPGPLPTDAQYF
TRBJ1-5 TRBV6-5 13 CAGARDRYQPQHF
TRBJ2-7 TRBV28 11 CASSLPAEQYF
TRBJ2-2 TRBV4-1 16 CASRLPGLAGTGELFF
TRBJ2-7 TRBV4-1 16 CASSQSRETASYEQYF
TRBJ2-3 TRBV6-4 16 CASSPSGEIRTDTQYF
TRBJ1-4 TRBV5-6 14 CASSLQGNNEKLFF
TRBJ2-3 TRBV5-1 13 CASSPTGTDTQYF
TRBJ1-3 TRBV5-6 16 CASSFRQGGAGNTIYF
TRBJ2-5 TRBV7-8 14 CASSKGHIEETQYF
TRBJ2-7 TRBV10-2 12 CASGDSGREQYF
TRBJ2-3 TRBV29-1 13 CSVDWSGRFSQYF
TRBJ2-1 TRBV19 12 CASSTAGAEQFF
TRBJ1-5 TRBV2 11 CASTGRGPQHF
TRBJ1-1 TRBV13 15 CASRSTGDRNTEAFF
TRBJ1-2 TRBV18 14 CASSQDSQPYGYTF
TRBJ2-2 TRBV3-1/TRBV3-2 16 CASSPNSGRGTGELFF
TRBJ2-1 TRBV7-9 17 CASSHPGTGGLNNEQFF
TRBJ1-2 TRBV6-5 16 CASSYSRTGGGYGYTF
TRBJ2-7 TRBV15 17 CATSRDREGGLPYEQYF
TRBJ1-2 TRBV5-1 13 CASSPGQNYGYTF
TRBJ2-2 TRBV15 11 CATSIGGELFF